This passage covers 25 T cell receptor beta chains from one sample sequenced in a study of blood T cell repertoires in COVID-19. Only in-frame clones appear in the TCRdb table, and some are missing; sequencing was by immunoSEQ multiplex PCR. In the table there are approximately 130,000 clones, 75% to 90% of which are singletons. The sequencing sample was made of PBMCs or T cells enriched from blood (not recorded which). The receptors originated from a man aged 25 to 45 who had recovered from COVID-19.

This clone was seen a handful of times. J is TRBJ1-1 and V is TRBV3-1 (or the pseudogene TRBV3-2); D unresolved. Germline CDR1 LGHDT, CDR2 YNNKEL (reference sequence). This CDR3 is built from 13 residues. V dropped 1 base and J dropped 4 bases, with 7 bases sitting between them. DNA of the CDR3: TGTGCCAGCAGCCAAGGGCGGGGCACTGAAGCTTTCTTT. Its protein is CASSQGRGTEAFF.

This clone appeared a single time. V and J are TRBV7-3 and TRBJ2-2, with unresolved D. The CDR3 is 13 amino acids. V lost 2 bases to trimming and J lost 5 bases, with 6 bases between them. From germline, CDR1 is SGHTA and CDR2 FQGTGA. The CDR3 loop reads CASSLSGTGELFF. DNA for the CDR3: TGTGCCAGCAGCTTATCAGGAACCGGGGAGCTGTTTTTT.

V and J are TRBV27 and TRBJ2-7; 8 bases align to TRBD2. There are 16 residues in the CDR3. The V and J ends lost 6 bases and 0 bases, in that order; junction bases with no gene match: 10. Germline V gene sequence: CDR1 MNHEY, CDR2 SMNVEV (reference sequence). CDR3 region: CASRPPSGGSSYEQYF. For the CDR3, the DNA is TGTGCCAGCAGACCCCCGAGCGGGGGCAGCTCCTACGAGCAGTACTTC.

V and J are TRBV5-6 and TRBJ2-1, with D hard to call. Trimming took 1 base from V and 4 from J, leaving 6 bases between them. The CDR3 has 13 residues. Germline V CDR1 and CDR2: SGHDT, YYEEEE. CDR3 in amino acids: CASSLLLYNEQFF. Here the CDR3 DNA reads TGTGCCAGCAGCTTGCTATTATACAATGAGCAGTTCTTC.

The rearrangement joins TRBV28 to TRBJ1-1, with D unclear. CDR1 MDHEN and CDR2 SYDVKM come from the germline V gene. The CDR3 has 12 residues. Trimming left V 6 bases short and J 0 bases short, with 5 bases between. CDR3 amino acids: CASRLMNTEAFF. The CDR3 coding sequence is TGTGCCAGCAGACTCATGAACACTGAAGCTTTCTTT.

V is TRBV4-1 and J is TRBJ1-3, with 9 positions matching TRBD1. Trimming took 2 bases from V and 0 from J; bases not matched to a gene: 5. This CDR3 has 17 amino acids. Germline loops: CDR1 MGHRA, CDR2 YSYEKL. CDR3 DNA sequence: TGCGCCAGCAGCCAACAGACAGGGGGGAACTCTGGAAACACCATATATTTT. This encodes CASSQQTGGNSGNTIYF.

This chain's CDR3 is CAWSRMDAGGNYGYTF. CDR3 DNA: TGTGCCTGGAGTCGAATGGACGCCGGGGGGAACTATGGCTACACCTTC. The chain has TRBV30 and TRBJ1-2; maybe TRBD1 (5 bases). Trimming removed 2 bases at V and 2 bases at J, with 18 bases between. Germline V gene data show CDR1 as GTSNPN and CDR2 as SVGIG (reference sequence). This CDR3 is 16 amino acids long. Filled out from reference TRBV30 and TRBJ1-2, the complete variable domain reads SQTIHQWPATLVQPVGSPLSLECTVEGTSNPNLYWYRQAAGRGLQLLFYSVGIGQISSEVPQNLSASRPQDRQFILSSKKLLLSDSGFYLCAWSRMDAGGNYGYTFGSGTRLTVV.

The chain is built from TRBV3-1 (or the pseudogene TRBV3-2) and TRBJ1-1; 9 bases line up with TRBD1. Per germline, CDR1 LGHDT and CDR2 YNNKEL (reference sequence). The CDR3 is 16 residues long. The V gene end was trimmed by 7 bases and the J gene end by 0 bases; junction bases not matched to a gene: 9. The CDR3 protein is CASTRDRTGVNTEAFF. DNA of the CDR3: TGTGCCAGCACCAGAGATCGGACAGGGGTGAACACTGAAGCTTTCTTT.

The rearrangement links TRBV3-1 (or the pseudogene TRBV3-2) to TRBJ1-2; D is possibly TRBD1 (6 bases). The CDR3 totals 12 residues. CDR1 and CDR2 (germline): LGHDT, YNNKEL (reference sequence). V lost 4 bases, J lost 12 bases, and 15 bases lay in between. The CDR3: CASSRPQGINTF. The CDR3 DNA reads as TGTGCCAGCAGCCGCCCCCAGGGGATCAACACCTTC.

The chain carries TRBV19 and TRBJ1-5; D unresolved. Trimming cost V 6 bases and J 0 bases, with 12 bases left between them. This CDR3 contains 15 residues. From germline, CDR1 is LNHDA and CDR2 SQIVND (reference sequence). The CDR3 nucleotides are TGTGCCAGTAGGCCCAGCAGGTCTAGCAATCAGCCCCAGCATTTT. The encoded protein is CASRPSRSSNQPQHF.

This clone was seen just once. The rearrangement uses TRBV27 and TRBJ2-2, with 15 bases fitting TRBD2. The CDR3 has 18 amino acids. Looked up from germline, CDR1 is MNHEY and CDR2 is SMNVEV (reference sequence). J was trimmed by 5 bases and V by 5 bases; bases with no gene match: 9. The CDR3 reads CASSIGTSGGLRTGELFF. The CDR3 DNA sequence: TGTGCCAGCAGTATCGGGACTAGCGGGGGGCTTCGGACCGGGGAGCTGTTTTTT.

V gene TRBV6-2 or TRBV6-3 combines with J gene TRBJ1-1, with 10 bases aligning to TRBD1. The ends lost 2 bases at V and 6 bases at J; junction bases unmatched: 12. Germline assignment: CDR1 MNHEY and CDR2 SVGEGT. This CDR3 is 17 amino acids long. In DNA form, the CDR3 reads TGTGCCAGCAGTTACCAGGGGACAGGGGCCCCGTGGGCTGAAGCTTTCTTT. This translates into CASSYQGTGAPWAEAFF.

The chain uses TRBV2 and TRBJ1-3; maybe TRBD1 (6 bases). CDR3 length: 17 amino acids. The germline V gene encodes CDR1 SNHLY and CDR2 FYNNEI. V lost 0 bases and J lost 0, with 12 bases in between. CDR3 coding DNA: TGTGCCAGCAGTGAAGCAACCGGGACATCCTCTGGAAACACCATATATTTT. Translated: CASSEATGTSSGNTIYF.

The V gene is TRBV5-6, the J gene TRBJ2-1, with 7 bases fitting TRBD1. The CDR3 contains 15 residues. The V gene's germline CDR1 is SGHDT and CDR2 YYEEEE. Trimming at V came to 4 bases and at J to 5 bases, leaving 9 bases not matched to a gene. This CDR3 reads CASSRPHGTDNEQFF. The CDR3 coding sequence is TGTGCCAGCAGCCGACCCCACGGGACAGACAATGAGCAGTTCTTC.

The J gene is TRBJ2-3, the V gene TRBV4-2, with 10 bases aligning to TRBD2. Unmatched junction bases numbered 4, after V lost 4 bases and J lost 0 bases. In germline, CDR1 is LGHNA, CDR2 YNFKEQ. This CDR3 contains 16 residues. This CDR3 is CASSPWTSGSTDTQYF. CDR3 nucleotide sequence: TGTGCCAGCAGCCCTTGGACTAGCGGAAGCACAGATACGCAGTATTTT.

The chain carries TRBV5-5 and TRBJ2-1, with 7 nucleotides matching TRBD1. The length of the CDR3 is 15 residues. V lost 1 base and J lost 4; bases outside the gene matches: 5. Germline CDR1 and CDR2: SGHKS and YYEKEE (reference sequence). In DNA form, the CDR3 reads TGTGCCAGCAGCTTGTTAGGGGGCTTGTACAATGAGCAGTTCTTC. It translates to CASSLLGGLYNEQFF.

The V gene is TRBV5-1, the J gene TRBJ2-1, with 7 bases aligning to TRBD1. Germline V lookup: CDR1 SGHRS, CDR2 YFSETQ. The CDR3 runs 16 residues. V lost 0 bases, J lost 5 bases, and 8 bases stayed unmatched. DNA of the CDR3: TGCGCCAGCAGCTTGGATCCCGTCAGGGGGAACAATGAGCAGTTCTTC. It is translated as CASSLDPVRGNNEQFF.

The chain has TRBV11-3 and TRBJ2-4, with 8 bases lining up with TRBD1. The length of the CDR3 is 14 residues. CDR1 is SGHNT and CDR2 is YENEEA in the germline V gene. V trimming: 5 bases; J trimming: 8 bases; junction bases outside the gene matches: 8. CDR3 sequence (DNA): TGTGCCAGCAGCCAGCACAGGGGGTCGGACATTCAGTACTTC. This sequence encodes CASSQHRGSDIQYF. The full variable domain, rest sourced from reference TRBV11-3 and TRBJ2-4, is EAGVVQSPRYKIIEKKQPVAFWCNPISGHNTLYWYLQNLGQGPELLIRYENEEAVDDSQLPKDRFSAERLKGVDSTLKIQPAELGDSAVYLCASSQHRGSDIQYFGAGTRLSVL.

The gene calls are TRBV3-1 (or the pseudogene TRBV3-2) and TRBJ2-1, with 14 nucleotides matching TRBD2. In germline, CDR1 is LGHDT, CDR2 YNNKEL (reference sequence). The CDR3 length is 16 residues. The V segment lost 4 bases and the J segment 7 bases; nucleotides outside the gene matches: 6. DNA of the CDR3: TGTGCCAGCAGCCTCGGACTAGCGGGAGGACAAAATGAGCAGTTCTTC. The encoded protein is CASSLGLAGGQNEQFF.

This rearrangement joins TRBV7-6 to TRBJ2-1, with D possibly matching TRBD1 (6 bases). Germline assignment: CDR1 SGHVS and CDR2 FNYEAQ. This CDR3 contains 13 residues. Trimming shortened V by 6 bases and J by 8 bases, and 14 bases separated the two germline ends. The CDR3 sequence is CASRRGHRDEQFF. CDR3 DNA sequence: TGTGCCAGCAGACGGGGACATCGGGATGAGCAGTTCTTC.

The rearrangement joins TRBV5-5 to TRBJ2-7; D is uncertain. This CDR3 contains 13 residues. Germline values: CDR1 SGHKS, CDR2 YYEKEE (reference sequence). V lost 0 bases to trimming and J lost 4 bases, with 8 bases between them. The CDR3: CASSLGTGYEQYF. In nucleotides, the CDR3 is TGTGCCAGCAGCTTGGGTACCGGGTACGAGCAGTACTTC.

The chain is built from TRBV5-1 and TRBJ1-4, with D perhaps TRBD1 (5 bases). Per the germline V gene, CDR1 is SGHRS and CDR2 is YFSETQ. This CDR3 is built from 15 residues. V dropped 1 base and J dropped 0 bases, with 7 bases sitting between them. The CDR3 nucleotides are TGCGCCAGCAGCTTGATAGGGGCAACTAATGAAAAACTGTTTTTT. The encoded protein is CASSLIGATNEKLFF.

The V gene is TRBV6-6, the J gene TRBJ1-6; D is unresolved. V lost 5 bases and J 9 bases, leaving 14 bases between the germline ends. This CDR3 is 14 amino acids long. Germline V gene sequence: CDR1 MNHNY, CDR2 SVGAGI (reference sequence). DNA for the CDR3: TGTGCCAGCAGTCGACCTGGAGGGTCTTCACCCCTCCACTTT. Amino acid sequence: CASSRPGGSSPLHF.

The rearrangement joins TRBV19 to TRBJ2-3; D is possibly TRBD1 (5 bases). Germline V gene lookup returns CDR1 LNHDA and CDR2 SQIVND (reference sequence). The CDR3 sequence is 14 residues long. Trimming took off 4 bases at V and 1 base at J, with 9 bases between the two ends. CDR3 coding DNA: TGTGCCAGTAGTACCCAGGGTGGCACAGATACGCAGTATTTT. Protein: CASSTQGGTDTQYF. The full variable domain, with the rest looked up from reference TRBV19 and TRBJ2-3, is DGGITQSPKYLFRKEGQNVTLSCEQNLNHDAMYWYRQDPGQGLRLIYYSQIVNDFQKGDIAEGYSVSREKKESFPLTVTSAQKNPTAFYLCASSTQGGTDTQYFGPGTRLTVL.

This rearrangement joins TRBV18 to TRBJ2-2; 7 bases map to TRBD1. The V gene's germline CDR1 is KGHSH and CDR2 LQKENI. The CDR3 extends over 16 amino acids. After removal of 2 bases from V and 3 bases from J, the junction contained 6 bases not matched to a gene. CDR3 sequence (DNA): TGTGCCAGCTCACCAAGTATAGGGGGCGACACCGGGGAGCTGTTTTTT. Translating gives CASSPSIGGDTGELFF.